Listed below are T cell receptor beta chains from one sample, sequenced in a study of post-analysis software for immune sequencing data. TCRdb fed the PCR reads into MiXCR, producing one record per CDR3 protein. Here the sample spans approximately 440,000 distinct CDR3 sequences, roughly 46% being singletons. Sequencing was done on a sample of blood. The receptors shown here come from a girl between 5 and 17 years old with multiple sclerosis. CDR3s include the opening cysteine and the closing phenylalanine or tryptophan. Each record gives: clone size, D gene, J gene, V gene, CDR3 protein, CDR3 DNA. D genes are given only for firm matches. Clone size appears in some rows only: once, few, many, or a class for an expanded clone.

many,TRBD2,TRBJ2-7,TRBV7-2,CASSLEASGSPQYF,TGTGCCAGCAGCTTAGAGGCTAGCGGCAGTCCCCAGTACTTC
few,TRBD1,TRBJ2-1,TRBV11-2,CASSLEFGTGAYNEQFF,TGTGCCAGCAGCTTAGAGTTCGGGACAGGAGCATACAATGAGCAGTTCTTC
NA,TRBD1,TRBJ2-7,TRBV29-1,CSVAKPDRDKNEQYF,TGCAGCGTTGCTAAACCGGACAGGGATAAAAACGAGCAGTACTTC
NA,NA,TRBJ2-7,TRBV3-1,CASSQSQVPYEQYF,TGTGCCAGCAGCCAGTCACAGGTCCCCTACGAGCAGTACTTC
few,NA,TRBJ1-1,TRBV5-1,CASSTRMNTEAFF,TGCGCCAGCAGCACGAGAATGAACACTGAAGCTTTCTTT
NA,NA,TRBJ2-1,TRBV7-9,CASSQGGTGNEQFF,TGTGCCAGCAGTCAGGGGGGAACGGGAAATGAGCAGTTCTTC
NA,TRBD2,TRBJ2-5,TRBV7-2,CASSRSSGNRETQYF,TGTGCCAGCAGCCGTTCTAGCGGGAATCGAGAGACCCAGTACTTC
NA,NA,TRBJ1-1,TRBV5-1,CASSLMTAVEEAFF,TGCGCCAGCAGCTTGATGACAGCGGTGGAGGAAGCTTTCTTT
many,NA,TRBJ2-7,TRBV29-1,CSAELGRYEQYF,TGCAGCGCAGAACTGGGTAGATACGAGCAGTACTTC
few,TRBD1,TRBJ2-1,TRBV7-3,CASSLAPAQGAGEQFF,TGTGCCAGCAGTTTAGCCCCCGCACAGGGGGCTGGTGAGCAGTTCTTC
NA,NA,TRBJ2-7,TRBV20-1,CSASLGKRDEQYF,TGCAGTGCTAGTTTGGGGAAGAGGGACGAGCAGTACTTC
few,NA,TRBJ1-5,TRBV5-1,CASGQDMNQPQHF,TGCGCCAGCGGCCAAGACATGAACCAGCCCCAGCATTTT
NA,NA,TRBJ2-7,TRBV7-9,CASSSSGHYEQYF,TGTGCCAGCAGCTCTAGTGGGCATTACGAGCAGTACTTC
few,TRBD2,TRBJ2-7,TRBV7-3,CASSRGAGATYEQYF,TGTGCCAGCAGTCGTGGGGCGGGAGCCACCTACGAGCAGTACTTC
few,NA,TRBJ2-7,TRBV6-5,CASSYLTELEQYF,TGTGCCAGCAGTTACCTCACAGAACTCGAGCAGTACTTC
few,TRBD1,TRBJ2-4,TRBV9,CASSLRGREKDIQYF,TGTGCCAGCAGCCTCAGGGGGCGCGAGAAGGACATTCAGTACTTC
few,TRBD2,TRBJ2-7,TRBV7-2,CASSTSGPYEQYF,TGTGCCAGCAGCACTAGCGGACCCTACGAGCAGTACTTC
NA,NA,TRBJ2-1,TRBV7-2,CASSLGLTSSSYNEQFF,TGTGCCAGCAGCTTAGGTCTTACTAGCAGCTCCTACAATGAGCAGTTCTTC
NA,TRBD2,TRBJ2-1,TRBV20-1,CSARDIAGVHNEQFF,TGCAGTGCTAGAGATATAGCGGGGGTACACAATGAGCAGTTCTTC
NA,NA,TRBJ2-3,TRBV25-1,CASSESGHADTQYF,TGTGCCAGCAGTGAATCCGGCCACGCAGATACGCAGTATTTT
NA,NA,TRBJ2-5,TRBV10-3,CAISVQAEETQYF,TGTGCCATCAGTGTCCAGGCAGAGGAGACCCAGTACTTC
few,NA,TRBJ2-3,TRBV7-9,CASSPRADTQYF,TGTGCCAGCAGCCCCAGGGCGGATACGCAGTATTTT
NA,NA,TRBJ1-2,TRBV28,CASKEGGSMRGYTF,TGTGCCAGCAAGGAGGGGGGTTCTATGAGGGGCTACACCTTC
NA,NA,TRBJ2-7,TRBV6-5,CASSRQDSGYEQYF,TGTGCCAGCAGCAGACAGGATTCAGGGTACGAGCAGTACTTC
NA,NA,TRBJ2-5,TRBV29-1,CSVEAVRETQYF,TGCAGCGTTGAGGCGGTGCGTGAGACCCAGTACTTC
few,TRBD1,TRBJ1-1,TRBV29-1,CSVAPLGTGGSKAFF,TGCAGCGTTGCACCCCTAGGGACAGGTGGCTCTAAAGCTTTCTTT
NA,TRBD1,TRBJ2-7,TRBV20-1,CSAGTGSGGQYF,TGCAGTGCCGGGACAGGGTCGGGCGGGCAGTACTTC